The 32 T cell receptor beta chains given below trace back to one sample, sequenced in a study of PD-L1 blockade in urothelial cancer. Using immunoSEQ multiplex PCR, the repertoire was profiled, and TCRdb retains in-frame clones only, with some absent. Among 35,000 to 40,000 clones listed, 75% to 95% were seen once. The specimen was PBMCs, collected around atezolizumab (anti-PD-L1) treatment. The origin of the receptors is a man between 70 and 80 years old with urothelial cancer.

The chain joins TRBV4-1 to TRBJ2-6; tentative D call: TRBD2 (5 bases). The CDR3 length is 16 residues. Trimming removed 1 base at V and 0 bases at J, with 7 bases between. Per the germline V gene, CDR1 is MGHRA and CDR2 is YSYEKL. CDR3 loop: CASSQGAGSGANVLTF. The CDR3 DNA follows: TGCGCCAGCAGCCAAGGTGCGGGCTCTGGGGCCAACGTCCTGACTTTC.

CDR3 in amino acids: CASSVESSYEQYF. Here the CDR3 DNA reads TGTGCCAGCAGCGTTGAGAGTAGCTACGAGCAGTACTTC. The genes are TRBV6-5 and TRBJ2-7, with D unresolved. Germline V gives CDR1 MNHEY, CDR2 SVGAGI. V lost 6 bases and J lost 3, with 12 bases in between. The CDR3 runs to 13 residues.

The chain joins TRBV2 to TRBJ2-5, with a tentative D call TRBD1 (8 bases). The CDR3 totals 15 residues. Germline V lookup: CDR1 SNHLY, CDR2 FYNNEI. V dropped 4 bases and J dropped 4 bases, with 16 bases sitting between them. The CDR3 coding sequence is TGTGCCAGCAGTGTTTACTACAGGGGGGGAGAGACCCAGTACTTC. Its translation is CASSVYYRGGETQYF.

The gene calls are TRBV9 and TRBJ1-2, with 7 bases lining up with TRBD1. This CDR3 region has 15 residues. Germline V gene data show CDR1 as SGDLS and CDR2 as YYNGEE. V lost 4 bases, J lost 4 bases, and 10 bases stayed unmatched. The CDR3 sequence is CASSPPGTETYGYTF. The CDR3 DNA follows: TGTGCCAGCAGCCCACCCGGGACAGAGACCTATGGCTACACCTTC.

This clone was recorded once. This chain links TRBV9 with TRBJ2-4, with 11 bases aligning to TRBD2. The ends lost 4 bases at V and 0 bases at J; junction bases unmatched: 6. CDR1 is SGDLS and CDR2 is YYNGEE in the germline V gene. This CDR3 has 17 residues. The CDR3 nucleotides are TGTGCCAGCAGCTCCTCGGGACTAGCGGTAGCCAAAAACATTCAGTACTTC. Its protein product is CASSSSGLAVAKNIQYF.

This chain links TRBV11-2 with TRBJ2-2, with D possibly TRBD1 on 5 matching bases. The CDR3 is made up of 16 amino acids. CDR1 and CDR2 (germline): SGHAT, FQNNGV. Trimming took off 3 bases at V and 0 bases at J, with 11 bases between the two ends. CDR3 DNA sequence: TGTGCCAGCAGCTTGGGGCATCGGACGAACACCGGGGAGCTGTTTTTT. This encodes CASSLGHRTNTGELFF.

The rearrangement joins TRBV18 to TRBJ1-4; 8 bases are shared with TRBD1. Germline CDR1 reads KGHSH; CDR2 reads LQKENI. The ends lost 3 bases at V and 3 bases at J; junction bases unmatched: 3. This CDR3 has 15 amino acids. CDR3 region: CASSPSQGANEKLFF. The DNA of the CDR3 is TGTGCCAGCTCACCGTCACAGGGGGCTAATGAAAAACTGTTTTTT.

The J gene is TRBJ2-1, the V gene TRBV11-1; a possible D gene is TRBD2 (5 bases). V lost 5 bases and J 7 bases, leaving 21 bases between the germline ends. This CDR3 comprises 16 residues. Germline CDR1 reads SGHAT; CDR2 reads FQDESV (reference sequence). This CDR3 is CASSRVRGMSSNEQFF. The CDR3 DNA sequence: TGTGCCAGCAGCCGCGTTCGGGGTATGAGTTCTAATGAGCAGTTCTTC.

The table lists this clone with a count of one. This chain connects TRBV5-1 to TRBJ2-5; 7 nucleotides match TRBD1. The CDR3 covers 14 residues. Germline V CDR1 and CDR2: SGHRS, YFSETQ. Trimming at V came to 1 base and at J to 1 base, leaving 1 base not matched to a gene. CDR3 coding DNA: TGCGCCAGCAGCTTGACAGGGGCCCAAGAGACCCAGTACTTC. Its translation is CASSLTGAQETQYF.

V usage is TRBV27 and J usage is TRBJ1-4; TRBD1 matches 8 bases. CDR1 MNHEY and CDR2 SMNVEV come from the germline V gene (reference sequence). The CDR3 has 16 amino acids. V shed 4 bases and J 3 bases; nucleotides not matched to a gene: 7. CDR3 sequence: CASSSNRQGSNEKLFF. CDR3 coding DNA: TGTGCCAGCAGTTCCAACCGACAGGGGTCTAATGAAAAACTGTTTTTT.

In this sample, this clone turned up once. The chain recombines TRBV6-5 with TRBJ2-7, with D tentatively TRBD1 (6 bases). Between the trimmed V and J ends, which lost 6 bases and 3 bases, there was a span of 12 bases. The CDR3 extends over 13 amino acids. The germline V gene encodes CDR1 MNHEY and CDR2 SVGAGI. This CDR3 is CASRGPQGYEQYF. DNA of the CDR3: TGTGCCAGCAGGGGACCACAGGGCTACGAGCAGTACTTC.

This chain links TRBV28 with TRBJ2-2, with TRBD2 matching over 7 bases. This CDR3 is built from 16 residues. Germline V lookup: CDR1 MDHEN, CDR2 SYDVKM. The V and J ends lost 6 bases and 0 bases, in that order; junction bases with no gene match: 7. The CDR3 DNA sequence: TGTGCCAGCAGCCGTCCGGGGGGTCCGAACACCGGGGAGCTGTTTTTT. Translated, it gives CASSRPGGPNTGELFF.

The CDR3 sequence: CASSSRDRAYTEAFF. Written as DNA, the CDR3 is TGTGCCAGCAGCTCCCGGGACAGGGCTTACACTGAAGCTTTCTTT. The gene calls are TRBV5-4 and TRBJ1-1; 9 bases align to TRBD1. Germline V gene sequence: CDR1 SGHNT, CDR2 YYREEE (reference sequence). Trimming cost V 3 bases and J 3 bases; bases outside gene matches: 6. There are 15 residues in the CDR3. Variable domain in full (rest from reference TRBV5-4 and TRBJ1-1): ETGVTQSPTHLIKTRGQQVTLRCSSQSGHNTVSWYQQALGQGPQFIFQYYREEENGRGNFPPRFSGLQFPNYSSELNVNALELDDSALYLCASSSRDRAYTEAFFGQGTRLTVV.

CDR3: CASSLGRGPYGYTF. CDR3 DNA: TGTGCCAGCAGTTTGGGCAGGGGCCCATATGGCTACACCTTC. The chain couples TRBV6-6 to TRBJ1-2; D possibly corresponds to TRBD1 (6 bases). This CDR3 spans 14 amino acids. Germline loops: CDR1 MNHNY, CDR2 SVGAGI (reference sequence). Trimming removed 4 bases from V and 5 bases from J, with 14 bases in between.

This chain uses TRBV2 with TRBJ2-7, with 8 positions matching TRBD2. The ends lost 3 bases at V and 5 bases at J; junction bases unmatched: 15. The CDR3 loop spans 17 amino acids. From germline, CDR1 is SNHLY and CDR2 FYNNEI. The CDR3 is CASSDRSSWAGGDEQYF. CDR3 nucleotides: TGTGCCAGCAGTGATAGGAGTAGCTGGGCGGGAGGTGACGAGCAGTACTTC.

The chain recombines TRBV5-4 with TRBJ1-4; TRBD1 might be the D (5 bases). The CDR3 totals 15 residues. V was cut by 2 bases and J by 6 bases, with 14 bases left in between. Germline CDR1 reads SGHNT; CDR2 reads YYREEE (reference sequence). CDR3 coding DNA: TGTGCCAGCAGCTTTACAGGAACGGGAGATGAAAAACTGTTTTTT. Translating gives CASSFTGTGDEKLFF. Full variable domain (outside the CDR3, taken from reference TRBV5-4 and TRBJ1-4): ETGVTQSPTHLIKTRGQQVTLRCSSQSGHNTVSWYQQALGQGPQFIFQYYREEENGRGNFPPRFSGLQFPNYSSELNVNALELDDSALYLCASSFTGTGDEKLFFGSGTQLSVL.

CDR3 DNA: TGTGCCAGCAGTTTTCTTTATACAACGCGCAATCAGCCCCAGCATTTT. This gives the protein CASSFLYTTRNQPQHF. V is TRBV28 and J is TRBJ1-5; D remains ambiguous. The CDR3 extends over 16 amino acids. V lost 3 bases to trimming and J lost 2 bases, with 14 bases between them. Germline V CDR1 and CDR2: MDHEN, SYDVKM.

The J gene is TRBJ1-1, the V gene TRBV6-5; D gene unclear. CDR1 and CDR2 (germline): MNHEY, SVGAGI. The ends were cut back, 11 bases at V and 5 bases at J, with 18 bases in the middle. The CDR3 loop spans 13 amino acids. The CDR3 region is CAARAGFGTEAFF. Here the CDR3 DNA reads TGTGCCGCCCGGGCGGGATTTGGGACTGAAGCTTTCTTT.

J is TRBJ2-1 and V is TRBV5-6; no definite D call. The CDR3 totals 11 residues. Trimming shortened V by 0 bases and J by 9 bases, and 4 bases separated the two germline ends. Germline loops: CDR1 SGHDT, CDR2 YYEEEE. The CDR3 loop reads CASSLALEQFF. The CDR3 bases are TGTGCCAGCAGCTTGGCCCTTGAGCAGTTCTTC. Using reference TRBV5-6 and TRBJ2-1 for the parts outside the CDR3, the full variable domain is DAGVTQSPTHLIKTRGQQVTLRCSPKSGHDTVSWYQQALGQGPQFIFQYYEEEERQRGNFPDRFSGHQFPNYSSELNVNALLLGDSALYLCASSLALEQFFGPGTRLTVL.

V is TRBV30 and J is TRBJ1-5; maybe TRBD1 (5 bases). Trimming took 0 bases from V and 4 from J, leaving 16 bases between them. Germline CDR1 and CDR2: GTSNPN and SVGIG (reference sequence). This CDR3 is built from 16 residues. DNA for the CDR3: TGTGCCTGGAGTGTACAGACAGCGAGAATTAATCAGCCCCAGCATTTT. It codes for CAWSVQTARINQPQHF.

The sample holds one count of this clone. J is TRBJ2-1 and V is TRBV28; TRBD1 matches at 7 bases. The length of the CDR3 is 13 residues. Trimming at V came to 4 bases and at J to 6 bases, leaving 3 bases not matched to a gene. The germline V gene encodes CDR1 MDHEN and CDR2 SYDVKM. The CDR3 DNA follows: TGTGCCAGCAGTTGGACAGGCCTCAATGAGCAGTTCTTC. It specifies CASSWTGLNEQFF.

The chain has TRBV6-1 and TRBJ2-7; a weak D match, TRBD1 (5 bases). The CDR3 spans 15 residues. Trimming left V 0 bases short and J 0 bases short, with 9 bases between. Germline values: CDR1 MNHNS, CDR2 SASEGT. CDR3 bases: TGTGCCAGCAGTGAAGCGTCAGGGAACTCCTACGAGCAGTACTTC. As protein: CASSEASGNSYEQYF.

The chain links TRBV6-6 to TRBJ2-1; D is perhaps TRBD2 (5 bases). The CDR3 is made up of 15 amino acids. Germline lookup yields CDR1 MNHNY and CDR2 SVGAGI (reference sequence). Trimming removed 4 bases from V and 8 bases from J, with 18 bases in between. CDR3 residues: CASSSPAGEVDEQFF. CDR3 sequence (DNA): TGTGCCAGCAGTTCTCCGGCCGGGGAAGTCGATGAGCAGTTCTTC.

V is TRBV28 and J is TRBJ2-1; the match to TRBD2 covers 7 bases. CDR3 length equals 15 residues. Trimming took 6 bases from V and 2 from J; bases not matched to a gene: 7. The germline gives CDR1 MDHEN, CDR2 SYDVKM. The CDR3 region is CASRTGTTAYNEQFF. The CDR3 DNA follows: TGTGCCAGCAGAACCGGGACTACGGCCTACAATGAGCAGTTCTTC.

J is TRBJ2-7 and V is TRBV18; 9 positions agree with TRBD1. Per the germline V gene, CDR1 is KGHSH and CDR2 is LQKENI. The J segment lost 4 bases and the V segment lost 3 bases, leaving 4 bases of the junction unmatched. This CDR3 is built from 14 residues. The CDR3 spells CASSPRTGEYEQYF. Written as DNA, the CDR3 is TGTGCCAGCTCACCTCGGACAGGGGAATACGAGCAGTACTTC.

This clone occurred once. The rearrangement uses TRBV9 and TRBJ2-3; 9 bases align to TRBD1. The ends lost 3 bases at V and 3 bases at J; junction bases unmatched: 11. From germline, CDR1 is SGDLS and CDR2 YYNGEE. The CDR3 runs 17 residues. The CDR3 region is CASSAKGQGTGTDTQYF. The CDR3 coding sequence is TGTGCCAGCAGCGCCAAGGGACAGGGAACGGGGACAGATACGCAGTATTTT.

The chain uses TRBV30 and TRBJ2-7; 9 bases fit TRBD1. V trimming: 5 bases; J trimming: 7 bases; junction bases outside the gene matches: 15. The CDR3 extends over 15 amino acids. The germline gives CDR1 GTSNPN, CDR2 SVGIG (reference sequence). For the CDR3, the DNA is TGTGCCTGGGGAAATCCGGGACAGGGAGTGGGGGAGCAGTACTTC. This translates into CAWGNPGQGVGEQYF.

V and J are TRBV28 and TRBJ1-1; perhaps TRBD1 as D (6 bases). Germline-derived CDR1 and CDR2 are MDHEN and SYDVKM. V was clipped by 6 bases and J by 3 bases, with 20 bases between them. The CDR3 is 16 amino acids. The CDR3 region is CASREAGEGKDTEAFF. CDR3 nucleotide sequence: TGTGCCAGCAGGGAAGCAGGGGAGGGGAAGGACACTGAAGCTTTCTTT.

This rearrangement joins TRBV7-9 to TRBJ2-7; tentatively, D is TRBD1 (6 bases). The CDR3 totals 16 residues. Germline V CDR1 and CDR2: SEHNR, FQNEAQ (reference sequence). V lost 5 bases and J 3 bases, leaving 20 bases between the germline ends. The DNA for the CDR3 is TGTGCCAGCAGCACCTGGACGGACAGCCCCAACTACGAGCAGTACTTC. Translation: CASSTWTDSPNYEQYF.

This clone was found once. The chain couples TRBV27 to TRBJ2-7, with 10 bases aligning to TRBD2. Germline V gene lookup returns CDR1 MNHEY and CDR2 SMNVEV (reference sequence). V trimming: 6 bases; J trimming: 2 bases; junction bases outside the gene matches: 4. The CDR3 totals 14 residues. CDR3: CASRPSGRAYEQYF. DNA for the CDR3: TGTGCCAGCAGACCAAGCGGGAGGGCCTACGAGCAGTACTTC.

This rearrangement joins TRBV28 to TRBJ1-2; D possibly corresponds to TRBD1 (6 bases). CDR1 is MDHEN and CDR2 is SYDVKM in the germline V gene. The CDR3 sequence is 14 residues long. With 8 bases removed from V and 4 bases from J, the gap between germline ends came to 17 bases. The CDR3 protein is CASGFPRGAYGYTF. The DNA of the CDR3 is TGTGCCAGCGGCTTCCCTCGGGGGGCCTATGGCTACACCTTC.

The chain combines TRBV7-8 with TRBJ1-2, with D perhaps matching TRBD1 (5 bases). There are 13 residues in the CDR3. The germline V and J ends were trimmed by 5 bases and 0 bases, with 7 bases remaining between them. Germline V gives CDR1 SGHVS, CDR2 FQNEAQ. For the CDR3, the DNA is TGTGCCAGCAGCCTGACAGCTAACTATGGCTACACCTTC. Residues: CASSLTANYGYTF.